One sample yielded the 26 T cell receptor beta chains listed below, sequenced in a study of T cell changes during pregnancy in multiple sclerosis. Sequencing used immunoSEQ multiplex PCR; TCRdb keeps in-frame clones, though not all of them. The sample holds under 65,000 clones, 90% seen once. Here the sequenced sample was peripheral blood, taken in the first trimester of pregnancy. All receptors derive from a female donor in good health, enrolled as a control in a pregnancy study.

V usage is TRBV10-3 and J usage is TRBJ2-3, with 7 bases lining up with TRBD1. CDR3 length: 19 residues. Germline V gene lookup returns CDR1 ENHRY and CDR2 SYGVKD. J was trimmed by 0 bases and V by 11 bases; bases with no gene match: 23. Written as DNA, the CDR3 is TGTGCCCTCGAACAGGAAGGGACAGCGTCGGCCCCTAGCACAGATACGCAGTATTTT. Translating gives CALEQEGTASAPSTDTQYF.

This clone was counted only a few times. The rearrangement uses TRBV7-3 and TRBJ1-6, with unresolved D. This CDR3 has 13 amino acids. V lost 5 bases and J lost 7, with 9 bases in between. Looked up from germline, CDR1 is SGHTA and CDR2 is FQGTGA. CDR3 in amino acids: CASSPGGNSPLHF. The CDR3 region has the DNA TGTGCCAGCAGCCCCGGCGGGAATTCACCCCTCCACTTT.

The V and J genes are TRBV7-2 and TRBJ2-3; D possibly corresponds to TRBD1 (5 bases). The germline V gene has CDR1 SGHTA and CDR2 FQGNSA. The V end lost 2 bases, the J end lost 10 bases, and 10 bases lay between the germline ends. The CDR3 has 12 residues. The CDR3 region is CASSLIGAPQYF. The CDR3 bases are TGTGCCAGCAGCTTAATAGGGGCTCCGCAGTATTTT.

J is TRBJ2-2 and V is TRBV2; 10 positions agree with TRBD2. The length of the CDR3 is 15 residues. V shed 6 bases, J shed 3 bases, and the junction held 4 bases outside the gene matches. Germline V lookup: CDR1 SNHLY, CDR2 FYNNEI. Here the CDR3 DNA reads TGTGCCAGCAGGACGGGACTAGCGCACACCGGGGAGCTGTTTTTT. It translates to CASRTGLAHTGELFF.

This clone has just a few counts. This chain joins TRBV5-1 and TRBJ2-7; 7 bases line up with TRBD2. The V gene's germline CDR1 is SGHRS and CDR2 YFSETQ. V dropped 4 bases and J dropped 2; count of bases not matched to a gene: 12. This CDR3 is built from 16 residues. CDR3 sequence (DNA): TGCGCCAGCAGCCCCCTCGCGGGAGCAATAGCCTACGAGCAGTACTTC. It yields the protein CASSPLAGAIAYEQYF. Looking up the rest from reference TRBV5-1 and TRBJ2-7 gives the full variable domain: KAGVTQTPRYLIKTRGQQVTLSCSPISGHRSVSWYQQTPGQGLQFLFEYFSETQRNKGNFPGRFSGRQFSNSRSEMNVSTLELGDSALYLCASSPLAGAIAYEQYFGPGTRLTVT.

The rearrangement links TRBV4-2 to TRBJ2-7; 9 bases match TRBD1. V dropped 1 base and J dropped 3; count of bases not matched to a gene: 7. The CDR3 extends over 16 amino acids. Germline V lookup: CDR1 LGHNA, CDR2 YNFKEQ. The CDR3 region is CASSQGAGTGNYEQYF. The CDR3 region has the DNA TGTGCCAGCAGCCAAGGAGCGGGGACAGGGAACTACGAGCAGTACTTC.

This clone was picked up one time. This chain uses TRBV2 with TRBJ1-2, with a tentative D call TRBD1 (6 bases). In germline, CDR1 is SNHLY, CDR2 FYNNEI. The CDR3 is 15 amino acids. With 2 bases removed from V and 0 bases from J, the gap between germline ends came to 10 bases. CDR3 residues: CASSEFGQSNYGYTF. In DNA, the CDR3 is TGTGCCAGCAGTGAATTCGGACAGTCTAACTATGGCTACACCTTC.

The chain links TRBV6-1 to TRBJ1-5; D remains unclear. Germline V gives CDR1 MNHNS, CDR2 SASEGT. Deletions cut 4 bases from V and 0 bases from J, with 10 bases between. The CDR3 spans 15 residues. Here the CDR3 DNA reads TGTGCCAGCAGTGGTCTGGCAGATAGCAATCAGCCCCAGCATTTT. Its translation: CASSGLADSNQPQHF.

The chain couples TRBV7-6 to TRBJ2-5, with D possibly matching TRBD2 (7 bases). The germline V gene has CDR1 SGHVS and CDR2 FNYEAQ. This CDR3 is built from 15 residues. The V and J ends lost 5 bases and 5 bases respectively, with 18 bases between them. The CDR3 DNA follows: TGTGCCAGCAGCCCTAACCGGGGGCGGGGGGAGACCCAGTACTTC. Residues: CASSPNRGRGETQYF.

The rearrangement joins TRBV7-9 to TRBJ2-2, with D possibly matching TRBD2 (6 bases). Trimming cost V 7 bases and J 4 bases, with 16 bases left between them. Germline CDR1 is SEHNR and CDR2 is FQNEAQ (reference sequence). This CDR3 is 15 amino acids long. CDR3 nucleotides: TGTGCCAGCATAAGAGGAGGGGCGAGCACCGGGGAGCTGTTTTTT. Amino acids: CASIRGGASTGELFF.

This clone appeared once. This chain uses TRBV5-1 with TRBJ1-4, with 8 nucleotides matching TRBD1. The germline CDR1 and CDR2 sequences are SGHRS and YFSETQ. The CDR3 covers 13 residues. The V segment lost 10 bases and the J segment 5 bases; nucleotides outside the gene matches: 7. Here the CDR3 reads CAGQGARNEKLFF. CDR3 in DNA: TGCGCCGGCCAGGGGGCGCGGAATGAAAAACTGTTTTTT.

V and J are TRBV7-2 and TRBJ1-6, with a tentative D call TRBD1 (5 bases). Between the trimmed V and J ends, which lost 1 base and 6 bases, there was a span of 10 bases. This CDR3 is 15 amino acids long. Germline V gene data show CDR1 as SGHTA and CDR2 as FQGNSA. The CDR3 is CASSLGGRTNSPLHF. In DNA, the CDR3 is TGTGCCAGCAGCTTAGGGGGCAGGACTAATTCACCCCTCCACTTT.

V gene TRBV5-4 combines with J gene TRBJ1-4; 7 nucleotides align to TRBD1. Germline loops: CDR1 SGHNT, CDR2 YYREEE (reference sequence). CDR3 size: 16 residues. After removal of 4 bases from V and 7 bases from J, the junction contained 13 bases not matched to a gene. The chain's CDR3 is CASSPETAGGSEKLFF. In DNA form, the CDR3 reads TGTGCCAGCAGCCCCGAAACGGCAGGGGGAAGTGAAAAACTGTTTTTT.

The chain couples TRBV6-4 to TRBJ2-1, with 7 bases matching TRBD1. The CDR3 loop spans 16 amino acids. From germline, CDR1 is MRHNA and CDR2 SNTAGT. V was clipped by 0 bases and J by 2 bases; unmatched bases: 4. The CDR3 here is CASSDSPGGTYNEQFF. The CDR3 DNA follows: TGTGCCAGCAGTGACTCACCAGGGGGAACCTACAATGAGCAGTTCTTC.

This clone came up a few times. The gene calls are TRBV4-1 and TRBJ1-5, with a tentative D call TRBD1 (6 bases). The CDR3 runs 19 residues. Germline loops: CDR1 MGHRA, CDR2 YSYEKL. Trimming took off 2 bases at V and 1 base at J, with 21 bases between the two ends. As DNA, the CDR3 is TGCGCCAGCAGCCAACCAGGAGCGGAAAGGGGGAAAAGCAATCAGCCCCAGCATTTT. This codes for CASSQPGAERGKSNQPQHF.

This clone turned up a few times. V usage is TRBV5-4 and J usage is TRBJ1-1; perhaps TRBD1 as D (5 bases). The germline CDR1 and CDR2 sequences are SGHNT and YYREEE (reference sequence). This CDR3 contains 14 residues. The ends were cut back, 4 bases at V and 1 base at J, with 11 bases in the middle. The CDR3 coding sequence is TGTGCCAGCAGCCGACTTACAGGGAACACTGAAGCTTTCTTT. Translation: CASSRLTGNTEAFF.

V is TRBV19 and J is TRBJ1-5, with 8 bases aligning to TRBD1. J lost 6 bases, V lost 7 bases, and 11 bases had no gene match. Per the germline V gene, CDR1 is LNHDA and CDR2 is SQIVND (reference sequence). The length of the CDR3 is 15 residues. CDR3 bases: TGTGCCAGTATTTCCTCAGGGGGCGCGGGTCAGCCCCAGCATTTT. Protein sequence: CASISSGGAGQPQHF.

This clone was observed a single time. The V call is TRBV12-5, the J call TRBJ1-2; maybe TRBD1 (6 bases). V lost 6 bases and J lost 8, with 13 bases in between. This CDR3 has 12 amino acids. CDR1 and CDR2 from the germline V gene are LGHNT and FRNRAP. The CDR3 nucleotides read TGTGCTAGTGGGCCCCAGGGGATAGGCTACACCTTC. Its protein product is CASGPQGIGYTF.

This chain links TRBV7-9 with TRBJ2-7, with 7 bases lining up with TRBD1. CDR3 size: 14 residues. The germline V gene encodes CDR1 SEHNR and CDR2 FQNEAQ (reference sequence). The V and J ends lost 6 bases and 1 base, in that order; junction bases with no gene match: 6. In DNA, the CDR3 is TGTGCCAGCAGTTTTTCGACAGGGTCCTACGAGCAGTACTTC. Translating it yields CASSFSTGSYEQYF.

The chain joins TRBV19 to TRBJ1-2; 9 nucleotides align to TRBD1. The V and J ends lost 6 bases and 6 bases, in that order; junction bases with no gene match: 11. The germline V gene has CDR1 LNHDA and CDR2 SQIVND (reference sequence). This CDR3 is built from 15 residues. The CDR3 DNA is TGTGCCAGTAGATCCCCCCACACAGGGGGCGATGGCTACACCTTC. It specifies CASRSPHTGGDGYTF.

The chain uses TRBV7-3 and TRBJ2-4; TRBD2 matches 16 bases. CDR1 is SGHTA and CDR2 is FQGTGA in the germline V gene. V lost 5 bases to trimming and J lost 0 bases; unmatched junction nucleotides: 4. The CDR3 has 18 amino acids. This CDR3 is CASSPGTSGGGAKNIQYF. The CDR3 nucleotides read TGTGCCAGCAGCCCGGGGACTAGCGGGGGGGGAGCCAAAAACATTCAGTACTTC.

The V gene is TRBV10-1, the J gene TRBJ2-2; no clear D. Deletions cut 3 bases from V and 5 bases from J, with 13 bases between. CDR3 length: 15 residues. CDR1 WNHNN and CDR2 SYGVQD come from the germline V gene (reference sequence). The CDR3 is CASSERTAMTGELFF. The CDR3 DNA sequence: TGCGCCAGCAGTGAAAGAACAGCAATGACCGGGGAGCTGTTTTTT.

Details on this clone: The same CDR3 is also encoded by other DNA sequences in this sample. The J gene is TRBJ1-2, the V gene TRBV11-3, with D possibly matching TRBD1 (5 bases). The germline CDR1 and CDR2 sequences are SGHNT and YENEEA. Trimming took off 8 bases at V and 2 bases at J, with 6 bases between the two ends. This CDR3 is 11 amino acids long. CDR3 sequence reads: CASAGNYGYTF. The DNA of the CDR3 is TGTGCCAGCGCAGGGAACTATGGCTACACCTTC. Supplemented by reference TRBV11-3 and TRBJ1-2, the full variable domain reads EAGVVQSPRYKIIEKKQPVAFWCNPISGHNTLYWYLQNLGQGPELLIRYENEEAVDDSQLPKDRFSAERLKGVDSTLKIQPAELGDSAVYLCASAGNYGYTFGSGTRLTVV.

The V gene is TRBV4-3, the J gene TRBJ2-2, with TRBD2 matching 13 bases. Germline V gene sequence: CDR1 LGHNA, CDR2 YSLEER. Unmatched junction bases numbered 14, after V lost 3 bases and J lost 7 bases. The CDR3 has 19 residues. The CDR3 nucleotides are TGCGCCAGCAGCCAGTCTGGACTAGCGGGAGTCGGAATTATCGGGGAGCTGTTTTTT. Translated, it gives CASSQSGLAGVGIIGELFF.

The genes are TRBV27 and TRBJ1-2; a weak D match, TRBD1 (6 bases). This CDR3 is 14 amino acids long. CDR1 MNHEY and CDR2 SMNVEV come from the germline V gene (reference sequence). V lost 6 bases and J 0 bases, leaving 11 bases between the germline ends. The CDR3 loop is CASSKQGSNYGYTF. CDR3 bases: TGTGCCAGCAGCAAACAGGGTTCTAACTATGGCTACACCTTC.

This clone has only one observation. The V and J genes are TRBV5-1 and TRBJ1-3; a possible D gene is TRBD1 (6 bases). Germline CDR1 and CDR2: SGHRS and YFSETQ. The V gene lost 0 bases and the J gene lost 0 bases, with 10 bases spanning the gap. This CDR3 comprises 16 residues. The CDR3: CASSLEGVASGNTIYF. The CDR3 DNA reads TGCGCCAGCAGCTTGGAGGGGGTGGCCTCTGGAAACACCATATATTTT. The full variable domain, with the rest looked up from reference TRBV5-1 and TRBJ1-3, is KAGVTQTPRYLIKTRGQQVTLSCSPISGHRSVSWYQQTPGQGLQFLFEYFSETQRNKGNFPGRFSGRQFSNSRSEMNVSTLELGDSALYLCASSLEGVASGNTIYFGEGSWLTVV.